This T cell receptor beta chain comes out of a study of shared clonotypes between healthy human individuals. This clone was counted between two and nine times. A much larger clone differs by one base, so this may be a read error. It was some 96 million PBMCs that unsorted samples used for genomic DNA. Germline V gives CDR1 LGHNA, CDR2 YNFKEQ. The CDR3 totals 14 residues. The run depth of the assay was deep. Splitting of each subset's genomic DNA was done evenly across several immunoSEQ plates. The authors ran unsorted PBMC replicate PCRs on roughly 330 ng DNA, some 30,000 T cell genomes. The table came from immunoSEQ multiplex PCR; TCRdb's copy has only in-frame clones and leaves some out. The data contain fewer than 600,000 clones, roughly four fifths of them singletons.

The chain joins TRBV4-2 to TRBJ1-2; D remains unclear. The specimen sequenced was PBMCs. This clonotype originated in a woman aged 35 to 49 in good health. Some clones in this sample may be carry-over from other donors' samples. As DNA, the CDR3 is TGTGCCAACAGCCAAGTATCTGGTTCCCACGGCTACACCTTC. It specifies CANSQVSGSHGYTF.